This passage covers 3 T cell receptor beta chains from one sample sequenced in a study of CD8 T cells in ankylosing spondylitis. TCRdb reprocessed the 5' RACE reads via MiXCR and lists one record per CDR3 protein. Seen here are approximately 110,000 distinct CDR3 sequences, more than 20% observed once, and the top ten hold about 12%. What was sequenced was synovial fluid, either unsorted or a sorted T cell fraction (not recorded which). These receptor sequences come from a male donor with ankylosing spondylitis.

There are a few counts of this clonotype. V usage is TRBV20-1 and J usage is TRBJ1-1; D is undetermined. Trimming stripped 4 bases from V and 11 bases from J, with 14 bases between. Looked up from germline, CDR1 is DFQATT and CDR2 is SNEGSKA (reference sequence). There are 11 residues in the CDR3. The CDR3 here is CSANEELRAFF. The CDR3 coding sequence is TGCAGTGCTAACGAGGAACTTCGGGCTTTCTTT.

In its sample, this clonotype was seen a few times. One end of the junction varies from germline; a read error may be responsible. This rearrangement joins TRBV15 to TRBJ2-7; D perhaps matches TRBD1 (6 bases). The CDR3 runs 12 residues. In germline, CDR1 is LNHNV, CDR2 YYDKDF (reference sequence). The CDR3: CATSRGDTLSVF. The CDR3 coding sequence is TGTGCCACCAGCAGAGGGGACACCCTCTCGGTCTTC.

The rearrangement joins TRBV7-8 to TRBJ2-7; D perhaps matches TRBD2 (7 bases). The germline gives CDR1 SGHVS, CDR2 FQNEAQ. CDR3 length: 14 amino acids. Trimming stripped 4 bases from V and 5 bases from J, with 15 bases between. CDR3 in DNA: TGTGCCAGCAGCTCGAGGGGGGGTCAAGACGAGCAGTACTTC. It codes for CASSSRGGQDEQYF.